The T cell receptor (beta chain) described here comes from a study of blood T cell repertoires in COVID-19. Study-level information: Samples taken during acute and convalescent COVID-19 were collected in the United States, Italy and Spain. The cDNA or gDNA used as material had been derived from T cells, B-cell-depleted T cells, or PBMCs.

Original analysis: Amplifying reference gene primers gave estimates of nucleated cell counts. Sequencing was performed with immunoSEQ multiplex PCR; in TCRdb, only in-frame clones are kept and a portion is missing. V and J calls and clone size are as listed in that table; D and trimming were resolved from the DNA. Counted here are approximately 99,000 clones, roughly 84% occurring once; the ten biggest clones make up 10% to 15%. Per germline, CDR1 LNHDA and CDR2 SQIVND (reference sequence). V was pared by 6 bases and J by 4 bases, with 2 bases of the junction left unmatched. The CDR3 spans 13 residues.

This TCR was sampled from a woman aged 55-75 years in a cohort sampled during active or convalescent COVID-19. Sequenced: peripheral blood. The chain joins TRBV19 to TRBJ1-1; 10 nucleotides line up with TRBD1. The DNA for the CDR3 is TGTGCCAGTAGAAGGACAGGGGGCACTGAAGCTTTCTTT. It specifies CASRRTGGTEAFF.